Here is one T cell receptor (beta chain) with its context. Its target antigen remains unknown. A much larger clone differs by one base, so this may be a read error. The data derive from a study of T cells in Graves' hyperthyroidism and ophthalmopathy (dated by TCRdb to the late 2010s). Describing the broader study: A discovery cohort of about 96 patients, roughly 45 with Graves' ophthalmopathy and 55 to 60 with stable Graves' hyperthyroidism, was used to find distinguishing TCR V-J signatures. An independent validation cohort of around 19 hyperthyroidism patients and 17 patients who later progressed to ophthalmopathy tested prospective prediction of ophthalmopathy. TCR Vbeta CDR3 sequencing of approximately 140 peripheral blood samples (approximately 44 ophthalmopathy, around 80 hyperthyroidism and around 17 progressor patients) is reported in the paper. The roughly 94 discovery patients were randomly divided into training and test sets at a 7:3 ratio. After blood sampling, hyperthyroidism patients were treated with methimazole at a starting dose of 30 mg daily, and ophthalmopathy patients were treated with high-dose intravenous methylprednisolone. Thyroid tissue and blood T-cell repertoires from more than five Graves' hyperthyroidism patients were also compared in the study. Beyond this particular receptor, the publication reports: During validation, the model predicted progression to ophthalmopathy a median of roughly six months ahead of onset, with more than 55% sensitivity and 72.22% specificity. Ophthalmopathy was separated from stable hyperthyroidism by a 13 V-J signature model, with around 88% sensitivity and 81% to 82% specificity obtained in cross-validation and 80%/75% obtained in testing. No statistical method was used to set the sample size in advance, and investigators knew the group allocation. Blood samples also contained most of the expanded thyroid clonotypes (frequency above 0.001), which suggests that blood repertoires may reflect thyroid immune responses.

The study excluded patients with uncontrolled infections, other autoimmune diseases, pregnancy or lactation. Diagnoses were based on clinical symptoms, serum thyroxine and TRAb, thyroid ultrasound and orbital computed tomography. Total RNA was extracted with Trizol reagent, and quality was checked on an Agilent 2100 Bioanalyzer. The TCR beta CDR3 regions were amplified from the RNA transcripts. The TCR CDR3 was subjected to a first round of RT-PCR using the HTBI primer set and the Qiagen OneStep RT-PCR kit. The libraries were constructed in a second round of multiplex PCR and then size-selected and purified. The libraries were sequenced on an Illumina HiSeq2000 using paired-end 100 bp reads. For the original study's pipeline: SOAPnuke was used to process the raw data, with reads discarded if the reads contained adapters or uncalled bases, had a mean Phred below 15, or lacked an exact constant-primer or identifier match. COPE v1.2.5 was used to merge the high-quality paired reads, and each unique nucleotide sequence was defined as a clonotype. Clonotypes were aligned to IMGT TRBV, TRBD and TRBJ reference segments using MiTCR v1.1. Only V-J combinations with frequency above 0.0001, covering about 99% of repertoires, were analysed. The TCS score was defined as the ratio of F50 (clonal expansion) to E x V (chaos), calculated using BLOSUM62-based TCRdist between CDR3 peptides within each V-J. Welch's t-statistics and random forest reduced 500 to 650 V-J features to 10 to 15, which were used in a naive Bayes classifier (R e1071). Thyroid-blood repertoire similarity was quantified with the Morisita-Horn index. TCRdb handled the public reads itself, with Q25 trimming in fastp and clone calling in MiXCR, and kept productive beta chains. Merged by CDR3 protein, the rows form single entries marked with the most common genes and DNA. The V and J calls, along with clone size, are taken from TCRdb and not from the paper's own processing. The sample includes over 500,000 distinct CDR3 sequences, with 40% to 55% observed a single time. Together, the top ten hold 35% to 50% of the sample.

V loses 5 bases at its end and J loses 0 bases; junction bases beyond the gene matches: 7. The CDR3 has 16 amino acids, counting the end cysteine and phenylalanine. CDR3 DNA only is kept here, 48 bases in frame from base 1. The CDR1 and CDR2 encoded by the germline V gene are SGHRS and YFSETQ. Sequenced sample: peripheral blood or thyroid tissue (not recorded which). The clonotype comes from an adult woman with Graves' disease, either hyperthyroidism or ophthalmopathy (not recorded which). The sequence joins TRBV5-1 to TRBJ2-5; TRBD2 agrees with 10 junctional bases. The CDR3 region reads CASRLHGLADQETQYF. The nucleotide sequence is given as TGCGCCAGCAGGTTGCATGGACTAGCGGACCAAGAGACCCAGTACTTC.